The T cell receptor (beta chain) described here comes from a study of OX40 agonist ivuxolimab in advanced cancers. Looking at the study overall: Patients were treated with intravenous ivuxolimab, dosed at 0.01 to 10 mg/kg and infused every 2 weeks.

The CDR3 loop spans 14 amino acids. V dropped 4 bases and J dropped 8 bases, with 14 bases sitting between them. CDR1 and CDR2 (germline): SNHLY, FYNNEI. Method: immunoSEQ multiplex PCR; TCRdb's copy keeps in-frame clones and lacks some. The repertoire holds tens of thousands of clones, with approximately 86% as singletons. Only one count was recorded for this clone. The rearrangement joins TRBV2 to TRBJ1-4; D possibly corresponds to TRBD1 (6 bases). This receptor was obtained from an adult with an advanced solid tumor such as melanoma, head and neck, liver or kidney cancer. The sample here was CD4+ or CD8+ T cells sorted from blood, taken in a trial of the OX40 agonist ivuxolimab. Here the CDR3 DNA reads TGTGCCAGCAGTGCTGGCAGGGGAGGCGAAAAACTGTTTTTT. This sequence encodes CASSAGRGGEKLFF.